This TCR beta chain was recovered during a study of shared clonotypes between healthy human individuals. The CDR3 length is 13 residues. CDR1 is MDHEN and CDR2 is SYDVKM in the germline V gene. Trimming cost V 5 bases and J 10 bases; bases outside gene matches: 6. The repertoire was sequenced with immunoSEQ multiplex PCR; TCRdb's copy has only in-frame clones and lacks some. Among 2 million or so clones listed, 90% to 95% were seen once. The source of this sequence is a young man in good health. V is TRBV28 and J is TRBJ1-2; 11 bases are shared with TRBD1. The sequenced sample was naive CD4+ T cells sorted from blood. Subset indicated: CD45RA+ positively selected. The CDR3 is CASSTGTGGNYTF. The CDR3 DNA sequence: TGTGCCAGCAGTACAGGGACAGGGGGGAACTACACCTTC.